This entry features one TCR beta chain sequence. Antigen unknown. This sample stems from a study of shared clonotypes between healthy human individuals. Turning to the study itself: Donor composition was two women and three men, aged 18 to 49. Donors had three CD4 naive, three CD4 memory, two CD8 naive and one CD8 memory plate apiece. Study-wide results and caveats: Rarefaction showed sorted-subset sequencing was incomplete despite large depth.

TCRdb's copy holds only in-frame clones and misses some; the assay was immunoSEQ multiplex PCR. The table has over a million clones, approximately 98.5% seen once. The length of the CDR3 is 15 residues. Germline loops: CDR1 SGHRS, CDR2 YFSETQ. J was trimmed by 6 bases and V by 4 bases; bases with no gene match: 9. The specimen sequenced was naive CD4+ T cells sorted from blood. Stated subset: CD45RA+ positively selected. The chain recombines TRBV5-1 with TRBJ2-3, with 9 bases that match TRBD2. The sequence was collected from a man aged 30-40 years in good health. The CDR3 spells CASSRLAAGVDTQYF. In nucleotides, the CDR3 is TGCGCCAGCAGCCGACTAGCGGCGGGGGTTGATACGCAGTATTTT.